Below are 20 T cell receptor beta chains sequenced from a single sample in a study of blood T cell repertoires in COVID-19 (dated by TCRdb to 2020 to 2021). The library was produced with the immunoSEQ multiplex PCR assay. The source is immuneACCESS, and TCRdb retained only in-frame sequences with V and J called. Part of the clones is not carried over; for the studies checked, unresolved V genes explain less than half of this, and the remainder is unexplained. This sample has 250,000 to 300,000 clones in its table, and about 93% of those were observed once. The ten biggest clones cover 0.95% to 1.2% of the sample. The sequencing sample was made of PBMCs or T cells enriched from blood (not recorded which). The receptor source for this set is a woman aged 25 to 39 who had recovered from COVID-19.

The chain is built from TRBV4-3 and TRBJ2-5, with 11 bases lining up with TRBD1. CDR3 length: 15 residues. V dropped 3 bases and J dropped 7; count of bases not matched to a gene: 7. CDR1 LGHNA and CDR2 YSLEER come from the germline V gene. The CDR3 nucleotides are TGCGCCAGCAGCCAGGACCGGGACAGGGGGGTGACCCAGTACTTC. Translating it yields CASSQDRDRGVTQYF.

The genes are TRBV5-1 and TRBJ2-1; 7 nucleotides align to TRBD2. The trim removed 0 bases at V and 3 bases at J, leaving 6 bases unmatched. CDR3 length: 16 residues. CDR1 SGHRS and CDR2 YFSETQ come from the germline V gene. The CDR3 bases are TGCGCCAGCAGCTTGGCGGCTAGCGGAAGCTACAATGAGCAGTTCTTC. Amino acid sequence: CASSLAASGSYNEQFF.

The chain has TRBV10-1 and TRBJ1-6, with 9 bases fitting TRBD1. With 5 bases clipped from V and 6 bases from J, the junction kept 17 bases outside the gene matches. The CDR3 consists of 19 residues. CDR1 is WNHNN, CDR2 SYGVQD, per germline (reference sequence). The CDR3 spells CASSQTGQGGEVGNSPLHF. Here the CDR3 DNA reads TGCGCCAGCAGTCAGACGGGACAGGGAGGAGAGGTAGGTAATTCACCCCTCCACTTT.

The chain is built from TRBV19 and TRBJ2-1; TRBD1 matches 7 bases. The CDR3 extends over 15 amino acids. After removal of 5 bases from V and 4 bases from J, the junction contained 8 bases not matched to a gene. Germline assignment: CDR1 LNHDA and CDR2 SQIVND (reference sequence). Here the CDR3 reads CASSLYGTAYNEQFF. The DNA for the CDR3 is TGTGCCAGTAGTCTATACGGGACAGCTTACAATGAGCAGTTCTTC. Full variable domain (missing parts from reference TRBV19 and TRBJ2-1): DGGITQSPKYLFRKEGQNVTLSCEQNLNHDAMYWYRQDPGQGLRLIYYSQIVNDFQKGDIAEGYSVSREKKESFPLTVTSAQKNPTAFYLCASSLYGTAYNEQFFGPGTRLTVL.

J is TRBJ2-1 and V is TRBV19, with 8 bases fitting TRBD2. Germline values: CDR1 LNHDA, CDR2 SQIVND (reference sequence). The CDR3 runs 12 residues. The junction had 6 bases not matched to a gene; V was cut back by 8 bases and J by 9 bases. The CDR3 loop reads CASRMLAGEQFF. In DNA form, the CDR3 reads TGTGCCAGTCGGATGCTAGCGGGTGAGCAGTTCTTC.

This rearrangement joins TRBV19 to TRBJ1-5; D is perhaps TRBD1 (6 bases). The CDR3 sequence is 18 residues long. Trimming pared 6 bases from V and 0 bases from J, leaving 21 bases between. CDR1 and CDR2 from the germline V gene are LNHDA and SQIVND (reference sequence). CDR3 loop: CASRPPEQGLGSNQPQHF. CDR3 bases: TGTGCCAGTAGGCCTCCAGAACAGGGCTTGGGTAGCAATCAGCCCCAGCATTTT.

This chain links TRBV30 with TRBJ2-5; 12 bases agree with TRBD2. CDR3 size: 14 residues. Germline V gene data show CDR1 as GTSNPN and CDR2 as SVGIG (reference sequence). The junction had 4 bases not matched to a gene; V was cut back by 3 bases and J by 5 bases. The CDR3 DNA sequence: TGTGCCTGGAGGGCGACTAGCGGGAGCGAGACCCAGTACTTC. Translated: CAWRATSGSETQYF.

In its sample, this clone was seen once. The rearrangement links TRBV6-2 or TRBV6-3 to TRBJ1-1; tentative D call: TRBD1 (5 bases). The CDR3 sequence is 13 residues long. V was cut by 3 bases and J by 11 bases, with 16 bases left in between. CDR1 and CDR2 (germline): MNHEY, SVGEGT. The CDR3 here is CASSYPGREEAFF. CDR3 in DNA: TGTGCCAGCAGTTATCCGGGACGGGAGGAGGCTTTCTTT.

The chain carries TRBV5-1 and TRBJ2-2; D might be TRBD2 (6 bases). CDR3 length: 15 residues. Germline CDR1 SGHRS, CDR2 YFSETQ. V shed 6 bases and J shed 1 base, with 13 bases lying between them. CDR3 protein: CASKEGRMNTGELFF. As DNA, the CDR3 is TGCGCCAGCAAGGAGGGGCGGATGAACACCGGGGAGCTGTTTTTT.

The gene calls are TRBV14 and TRBJ1-6, with 8 bases identical to TRBD1. Germline V gene sequence: CDR1 SGHDN, CDR2 FVKESK. The CDR3 runs to 17 residues. V lost 0 bases to trimming and J lost 8 bases; unmatched junction nucleotides: 9. CDR3 coding DNA: TGTGCCAGCAGCCAAGATCCGGCAGGGGGCTTTTATTCACCCCTCCACTTT. Its translation is CASSQDPAGGFYSPLHF.

This clone was observed a few times. The rearrangement links TRBV19 to TRBJ2-3; D not certain. Trimming stripped 2 bases from V and 6 bases from J, with 9 bases between. The length of the CDR3 is 13 residues. Per germline, CDR1 LNHDA and CDR2 SQIVND (reference sequence). In DNA form, the CDR3 reads TGTGCCAGTAGTATAAACTGGGCGGATACGCAGTATTTT. Translated: CASSINWADTQYF.

The rearrangement joins TRBV6-5 to TRBJ1-1, with 7 bases matching TRBD1. In germline, CDR1 is MNHEY, CDR2 SVGAGI. With 6 bases clipped from V and 3 bases from J, the junction kept 10 bases outside the gene matches. This CDR3 is built from 15 residues. DNA of the CDR3: TGTGCCAGCAGGGGCCAGACAGGGACCTACACTGAAGCTTTCTTT. Translating it yields CASRGQTGTYTEAFF.

V and J are TRBV24-1 and TRBJ2-6, with TRBD1 identical over 9 bases. Per germline, CDR1 KGHDR and CDR2 SFDVKD. Losses at the gene ends were 9 bases for V and 0 bases for J; bases not matched to a gene: 5. The CDR3 has 16 amino acids. CDR3 DNA sequence: TGTGCCACCGCCGGGACAGGGAGCTCTGGGGCCAACGTCCTGACTTTC. Protein: CATAGTGSSGANVLTF.

The chain couples TRBV28 to TRBJ2-1, with TRBD2 identical over 7 bases. This CDR3 spans 15 amino acids. In germline, CDR1 is MDHEN, CDR2 SYDVKM. After removal of 6 bases from V and 5 bases from J, the junction contained 10 bases not matched to a gene. CDR3 sequence: CASRVGGVGNNEQFF. CDR3 DNA: TGTGCCAGCAGAGTTGGGGGGGTAGGGAACAATGAGCAGTTCTTC.

V gene TRBV5-1 combines with J gene TRBJ1-4; 7 nucleotides agree with TRBD1. CDR3 length: 15 residues. Germline V gene sequence: CDR1 SGHRS, CDR2 YFSETQ. Trimming cost V 5 bases and J 0 bases; bases outside gene matches: 4. The CDR3 region is CASSEGAATNEKLFF. The CDR3 nucleotides read TGCGCCAGCAGTGAGGGGGCTGCAACTAATGAAAAACTGTTTTTT.

As DNA, the CDR3 is TGTGCCAGCAGCCAAGATCAGGAAGATGAGCAGTTCTTC. Protein: CASSQDQEDEQFF. The rearrangement uses TRBV3-1 (or the pseudogene TRBV3-2) and TRBJ2-1; no clear D. Germline CDR1 LGHDT, CDR2 YNNKEL (reference sequence). V gave up 0 bases and J gave up 8 bases, with 8 bases separating them. CDR3 size: 13 residues.

V is TRBV28 and J is TRBJ2-1, with 7 bases that match TRBD2. This CDR3 contains 15 residues. J gave up 6 bases and V 8 bases, and 13 bases lay outside the gene matches. Germline V gene data show CDR1 as MDHEN and CDR2 as SYDVKM. The CDR3 region has the DNA TGTGCCAGCGGGGAGGGGCAGGGAATTGGCAATGAGCAGTTCTTC. Its protein product is CASGEGQGIGNEQFF.

V and J are TRBV9 and TRBJ2-1; a weak D match, TRBD2 (5 bases). The germline V and J ends were trimmed by 0 bases and 7 bases, with 8 bases remaining between them. The CDR3 is 13 amino acids. Looked up from germline, CDR1 is SGDLS and CDR2 is YYNGEE. CDR3 sequence reads: CASSVASRNEQFF. The CDR3 coding sequence is TGTGCCAGCAGCGTAGCTAGCAGAAATGAGCAGTTCTTC.

The CDR3 region has the DNA TGTGCCAGCAGCCGGGACAGATCTAGGGATACGCAGTATTTT. It specifies CASSRDRSRDTQYF. The rearrangement links TRBV6-5 to TRBJ2-3; 7 bases agree with TRBD1. This CDR3 has 14 residues. Unmatched junction bases numbered 9, after V lost 6 bases and J lost 6 bases. In germline, CDR1 is MNHEY, CDR2 SVGAGI.

V and J are TRBV7-2 and TRBJ1-2; 8 nucleotides agree with TRBD1. Losses at the gene ends were 4 bases for V and 7 bases for J; bases not matched to a gene: 5. CDR1 and CDR2 from the germline V gene are SGHTA and FQGNSA. This CDR3 has 13 amino acids. The CDR3 nucleotides are TGTGCCAGCAGCTCCAGGGGGCTGGGTGGCTACACCTTC. Protein sequence: CASSSRGLGGYTF.